This T cell receptor (beta chain) stems from a study of OX40 agonist ivuxolimab in advanced cancers. Blood got drawn at baseline, again on cycle 4 day 1, and then on cycle 7 day 1. The germline V and J ends were trimmed by 1 base and 3 bases, with 22 bases remaining between them. Germline V CDR1 and CDR2: SGHAT, FQNNGV. The CDR3 sequence is 18 residues long. Generated by immunoSEQ multiplex PCR, the TCRdb table keeps only in-frame clones and is missing some. The table records approximately 50,000 clones, roughly 83% of them present only once. J is TRBJ2-7 and V is TRBV11-2; TRBD2 is a possible D gene (7 bases). This TCR was recovered from an adult with an advanced solid tumor such as melanoma, head and neck, liver or kidney cancer. Material: CD4+ or CD8+ T cells sorted from blood, obtained in a trial of the OX40 agonist ivuxolimab. DNA for the CDR3: TGTGCCAGCAGCTTAGGGCCCCCGGGTCAGGGAGGGGGCTACGAGCAGTACTTC. Its translation is CASSLGPPGQGGGYEQYF.